This paragraph covers one TCR beta chain sequence. Its specificity is unknown. The PCR used 60 Vbeta and 13 Jbeta primers. Sequencing was performed with immunoSEQ multiplex PCR; in TCRdb, only in-frame clones are kept and a portion is missing. The sample lists more than 80,000 clones; roughly 74% were seen once. The entry originates in a study of cytomegalovirus exposure and HLA in healthy donors. Study results and caveats: The authors enumerated over 150 TCR beta chains as linked to cytomegalovirus.

This sequence was found in a man aged 35 to 55 in good health and CMV-seronegative. Sequencing was performed on PBMCs.

The CDR3 is CASTPLGQLNTEAFF. The CDR3 nucleotides read TGTGCCAGCACACCACTGGGACAGTTGAACACTGAAGCTTTCTTT. The chain is built from TRBV6-1 and TRBJ1-1; 7 nucleotides line up with TRBD1. CDR1 MNHNS and CDR2 SASEGT come from the germline V gene. This CDR3 has 15 amino acids. V shed 7 bases, J shed 0 bases, and the junction held 8 bases outside the gene matches.